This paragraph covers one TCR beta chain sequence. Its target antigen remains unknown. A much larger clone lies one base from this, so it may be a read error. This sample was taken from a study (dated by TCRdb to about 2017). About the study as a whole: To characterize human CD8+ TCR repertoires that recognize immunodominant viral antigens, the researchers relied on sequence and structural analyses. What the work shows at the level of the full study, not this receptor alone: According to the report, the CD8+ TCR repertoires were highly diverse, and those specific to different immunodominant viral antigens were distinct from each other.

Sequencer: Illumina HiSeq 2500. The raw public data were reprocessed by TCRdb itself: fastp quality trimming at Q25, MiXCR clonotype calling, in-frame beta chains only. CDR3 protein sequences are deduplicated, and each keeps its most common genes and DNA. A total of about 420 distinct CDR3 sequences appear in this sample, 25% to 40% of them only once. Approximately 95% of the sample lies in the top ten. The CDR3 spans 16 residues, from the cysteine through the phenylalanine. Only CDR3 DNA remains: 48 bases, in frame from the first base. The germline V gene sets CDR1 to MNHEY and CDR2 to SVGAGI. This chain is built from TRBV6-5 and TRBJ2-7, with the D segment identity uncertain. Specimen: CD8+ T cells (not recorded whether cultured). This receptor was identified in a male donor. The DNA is TGTGCCACCAGTTACTCGACGGGCGCGCCCTCCTACGAGCAGTACTTC. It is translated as CATSYSTGAPSYEQYF.